Below are 30 T cell receptor beta chains sequenced from a single sample in a study of blood T cell repertoires in COVID-19. This table comes from immunoSEQ multiplex PCR, and its TCRdb copy is limited to in-frame clones, with some not included. The sample includes about 150,000 clones, more than 75% of them seen just once. The sequenced sample was peripheral blood. The receptors derive from a man aged 55 to 70 with acute or convalescent COVID-19.

This clone was counted once. The chain recombines TRBV19 with TRBJ2-3, with D possibly matching TRBD1 (5 bases). Germline values: CDR1 LNHDA, CDR2 SQIVND (reference sequence). The CDR3 contains 14 residues. Trimming left V 5 bases short and J 4 bases short, with 13 bases between. CDR3 residues: CASSLQRGADTQYF. The CDR3 DNA follows: TGTGCCAGTAGTCTCCAAAGGGGCGCAGATACGCAGTATTTT.

This clone was seen ten or more times. The gene calls are TRBV2 and TRBJ2-7, with D possibly TRBD1 on 7 matching bases. Germline V gene data show CDR1 as SNHLY and CDR2 as FYNNEI. This CDR3 region has 14 residues. The V gene lost 7 bases and the J gene lost 2 bases, with 15 bases spanning the gap. CDR3 amino acids: CASMPPGGPYEQYF. CDR3 sequence (DNA): TGTGCCAGCATGCCCCCAGGGGGGCCCTACGAGCAGTACTTC.

This chain uses TRBV12-3 or TRBV12-4 with TRBJ2-7; 8 bases agree with TRBD1. The CDR3 loop spans 12 amino acids. Losses at the gene ends were 6 bases for V and 9 bases for J; bases not matched to a gene: 7. In DNA, the CDR3 is TGTGCCAGCAGCTCTGGACAGGGCGGGCAGTACTTC. As protein: CASSSGQGGQYF.

The chain links TRBV20-1 to TRBJ2-1; the D gene could be TRBD1 or TRBD2 (5 bases each). V was cut by 3 bases and J by 0 bases, with 18 bases left in between. The CDR3 totals 17 residues. Per the germline V gene, CDR1 is DFQATT and CDR2 is SNEGSKA (reference sequence). CDR3 residues: CSASGGVAPGSYNEQFF. Written as DNA, the CDR3 is TGCAGTGCTAGTGGGGGAGTAGCGCCTGGCTCCTACAATGAGCAGTTCTTC.

V and J are TRBV30 and TRBJ1-3; D is possibly TRBD1 (5 bases). The CDR3 has 17 residues. The V gene's germline CDR1 is GTSNPN and CDR2 SVGIG (reference sequence). The V and J ends lost 3 bases and 0 bases respectively, with 18 bases between them. The CDR3 reads CAWRGLGRDYSGNTIYF. The CDR3 nucleotides read TGTGCCTGGAGAGGGTTGGGCAGGGACTACTCTGGAAACACCATATATTTT.

This rearrangement joins TRBV19 to TRBJ1-2, with 7 bases that match TRBD1. This CDR3 has 15 amino acids. In germline, CDR1 is LNHDA, CDR2 SQIVND (reference sequence). Germline trimming cut 4 bases from V and 3 bases from J; bases unmatched to any gene: 8. The CDR3 protein is CASSTGQALDYGYTF. In DNA, the CDR3 is TGTGCCAGTAGTACCGGACAGGCGTTAGACTATGGCTACACCTTC.

This chain joins TRBV18 and TRBJ2-7, with D maybe TRBD2 (6 bases). This CDR3 contains 16 residues. Germline CDR1 reads KGHSH; CDR2 reads LQKENI. Trimming cost V 6 bases and J 0 bases, with 18 bases left between them. The CDR3 DNA is TGTGCCAGCTCGGAGGGGCTTGTCGGCAGCTCCTACGAGCAGTACTTC. Residues: CASSEGLVGSSYEQYF.

The CDR3 sequence is CAISPQGPDGYTF. CDR3 sequence (DNA): TGTGCCATCAGCCCACAGGGGCCAGATGGCTACACCTTC. V gene TRBV10-3 combines with J gene TRBJ1-2, with TRBD1 matching over 7 bases. The CDR3 runs 13 residues. J was trimmed by 6 bases and V by 6 bases; bases with no gene match: 7. The germline gives CDR1 ENHRY, CDR2 SYGVKD.

The chain combines TRBV7-8 with TRBJ2-7; D is ambiguous. V lost 1 base and J lost 4, with 17 bases in between. The CDR3 is 16 amino acids. From germline, CDR1 is SGHVS and CDR2 FQNEAQ. CDR3 DNA sequence: TGTGCCAGCAGCTTAGGTGCGCGAGCGCTGGAGTACGAGCAGTACTTC. Encoded protein: CASSLGARALEYEQYF.

DNA of the CDR3: TGTGCCAGCAGCTTTGCGGGAGGGCCCTACAATGAGCAGTTCTTC. Its translation is CASSFAGGPYNEQFF. The chain uses TRBV5-4 and TRBJ2-1; 9 positions match TRBD2. The J segment lost 2 bases and the V segment lost 2 bases, leaving 2 bases of the junction unmatched. The germline gives CDR1 SGHNT, CDR2 YYREEE (reference sequence). There are 15 residues in the CDR3.

The V and J genes are TRBV5-4 and TRBJ2-7; D is perhaps TRBD2 (6 bases). CDR3 length: 13 amino acids. V lost 2 bases, J lost 0 bases, and 6 bases lay in between. The germline CDR1 and CDR2 sequences are SGHNT and YYREEE (reference sequence). DNA for the CDR3: TGTGCCAGCAGCTTAGCGGGCTCCTACGAGCAGTACTTC. Its protein product is CASSLAGSYEQYF.

J is TRBJ2-7 and V is TRBV6-5; TRBD2 agrees at 14 bases. Looked up from germline, CDR1 is MNHEY and CDR2 is SVGAGI. J gave up 4 bases and V 6 bases, and 5 bases lay outside the gene matches. The CDR3 consists of 15 residues. In DNA form, the CDR3 reads TGTGCCAGCAGCGCGACTAGCGGGAGGGTGTACGAGCAGTACTTC. This gives the protein CASSATSGRVYEQYF.

The chain combines TRBV7-9 with TRBJ2-1; 16 bases are a match to TRBD2. The CDR3 loop spans 19 amino acids. Germline trimming cut 4 bases from V and 4 bases from J; bases unmatched to any gene: 10. The germline V gene has CDR1 SEHNR and CDR2 FQNEAQ (reference sequence). In nucleotides, the CDR3 is TGTGCCAGCAGCTCGATTGCCGGGACTAGCGGGGGGGTATACAATGAGCAGTTCTTC. Its translation: CASSSIAGTSGGVYNEQFF.

The rearrangement uses TRBV27 and TRBJ1-1; D possibly corresponds to TRBD1 (6 bases). Trimming removed 8 bases at V and 5 bases at J, with 18 bases between. CDR1 is MNHEY and CDR2 is SMNVEV in the germline V gene (reference sequence). The CDR3 has 14 amino acids. This chain's CDR3 is CASGDRPPVTEAFF. The CDR3 DNA reads TGTGCCAGCGGCGACAGGCCCCCCGTGACTGAAGCTTTCTTT.

The chain couples TRBV5-1 to TRBJ2-2; no clear D. The CDR3 is 16 amino acids. V lost 4 bases and J lost 2, with 15 bases in between. CDR1 and CDR2 (germline): SGHRS, YFSETQ. The CDR3 nucleotides read TGCGCCAGCAGCATGGGCCCCGGCGGAAACACCGGGGAGCTGTTTTTT. Its translation is CASSMGPGGNTGELFF.

A single count supports this clone. J is TRBJ1-3 and V is TRBV2; TRBD1 might be the D (5 bases). Germline values: CDR1 SNHLY, CDR2 FYNNEI. This CDR3 comprises 15 residues. Trimming stripped 8 bases from V and 4 bases from J, with 18 bases between. The CDR3 reads CASGARALTGNTIYF. The CDR3 coding sequence is TGTGCCAGCGGGGCCAGAGCTCTGACGGGAAACACCATATATTTT. Supplemented by reference TRBV2 and TRBJ1-3, the full variable domain reads EPEVTQTPSHQVTQMGQEVILRCVPISNHLYFYWYRQILGQKVEFLVSFYNNEISEKSEIFDDQFSVERPDGSNFTLKIRSTKLEDSAMYFCASGARALTGNTIYFGEGSWLTVV.

The chain has TRBV11-3 and TRBJ2-3; D is unclear. This CDR3 comprises 19 residues. Trimming left V 1 base short and J 2 bases short, with 22 bases between. Germline V lookup: CDR1 SGHNT, CDR2 YENEEA. CDR3 loop: CASSLVSAVTNENTDTQYF. The DNA of the CDR3 is TGTGCCAGCAGCTTAGTCTCTGCCGTAACAAATGAAAACACAGATACGCAGTATTTT.

This clone was seen a handful of times. The chain links TRBV13 to TRBJ2-3; 9 bases fit TRBD2. V gave up 3 bases and J gave up 5 bases; unmatched junction bases: 9. In germline, CDR1 is PRHDT, CDR2 FYEKMQ (reference sequence). CDR3 length equals 16 residues. CDR3 coding DNA: TGTGCCAGCAGCTTCGGTAGCGGGAGAAGTATAGATACGCAGTATTTT. This codes for CASSFGSGRSIDTQYF.

The genes are TRBV28 and TRBJ2-3; 7 bases map to TRBD2. J lost 2 bases, V lost 3 bases, and 11 bases had no gene match. Germline V gives CDR1 MDHEN, CDR2 SYDVKM. The CDR3 covers 17 residues. The CDR3 spells CASSFSPLTSSTDTQYF. The CDR3 nucleotides are TGTGCCAGCAGTTTTTCCCCCCTGACTAGCTCCACAGATACGCAGTATTTT.

This clone was counted a single time. The gene calls are TRBV21-1 and TRBJ2-3; TRBD2 is the table's D call and was not checked against the DNA. TRBV21-1 is termed a pseudogene. The length of the CDR3 is 18 residues. CDR3 DNA sequence: TGTGCCAGCAGCAAAGAATCCTGCGGGAGGGCCAGGACAGATACGCAGTATTTT. Encoded protein: CASSKESCGRARTDTQYF.

This rearrangement joins TRBV5-5 to TRBJ2-7; 9 bases map to TRBD1. Germline CDR1 is SGHKS and CDR2 is YYEKEE (reference sequence). V shed 4 bases and J 0 bases; nucleotides not matched to a gene: 11. There are 17 residues in the CDR3. The CDR3 nucleotides are TGTGCCAGCAGCCGCGACCTGACAGGGGGATACTCCTACGAGCAGTACTTC. The encoded protein is CASSRDLTGGYSYEQYF.

The chain has TRBV4-1 and TRBJ1-4; TRBD1 might be the D (5 bases). The CDR3 has 16 amino acids. In germline, CDR1 is MGHRA, CDR2 YSYEKL. The ends were cut back, 0 bases at V and 3 bases at J, with 11 bases in the middle. The CDR3 DNA reads as TGCGCCAGCAGCCAAGACGCGGGACGGCCTAATGAAAAACTGTTTTTT. Translating gives CASSQDAGRPNEKLFF.

The chain combines TRBV6-2 or TRBV6-3 with TRBJ2-3, with 13 bases identical to TRBD2. This CDR3 is built from 18 residues. CDR1 is MNHEY, CDR2 SVGEGT, per germline. The V gene end was trimmed by 5 bases and the J gene end by 3 bases; junction bases not matched to a gene: 11. This chain's CDR3 is CASSRLTSGRVRTDTQYF. The DNA of the CDR3 is TGTGCCAGCAGTCGCCTAACTAGCGGGAGGGTTAGAACAGATACGCAGTATTTT.

The chain carries TRBV6-5 and TRBJ2-7; perhaps TRBD1 as D (5 bases). Per the germline V gene, CDR1 is MNHEY and CDR2 is SVGAGI. The CDR3 is 15 residues long. V was trimmed by 2 bases and J by 2 bases, leaving 13 bases between them. DNA for the CDR3: TGTGCCAGCAGTTACCAAGGACATTTAACCTACGAGCAGTACTTC. This translates into CASSYQGHLTYEQYF.

The table lists this clone with many counts. The J gene is TRBJ1-2, the V gene TRBV7-9, with D possibly TRBD1 on 6 matching bases. The CDR3 totals 12 residues. The germline V and J ends were trimmed by 4 bases and 4 bases, with 7 bases remaining between them. CDR1 is SEHNR and CDR2 is FQNEAQ in the germline V gene (reference sequence). Written as DNA, the CDR3 is TGTGCCAGCAGCTCGGACAGCTATGGCTACACCTTC. Its protein is CASSSDSYGYTF.

This clone was found a few times. The chain combines TRBV11-2 with TRBJ2-4; D gene uncertain. There are 13 residues in the CDR3. V was clipped by 6 bases and J by 0 bases, with 6 bases between them. Germline CDR1 reads SGHAT; CDR2 reads FQNNGV. CDR3 DNA sequence: TGTGCCAGCAGGTCCCTAGCCAAAAACATTCAGTACTTC. This codes for CASRSLAKNIQYF.

The chain combines TRBV3-1 (or the pseudogene TRBV3-2) with TRBJ1-1; TRBD1 is a possible D gene (6 bases). CDR1 LGHDT and CDR2 YNNKEL come from the germline V gene (reference sequence). V lost 4 bases to trimming and J lost 1 base, with 10 bases between them. The CDR3 runs to 14 residues. The CDR3 DNA reads as TGTGCCAGCAGCCTCAGGGGATGGAACACTGAAGCTTTCTTT. It encodes CASSLRGWNTEAFF.

The rearrangement joins TRBV1 to TRBJ2-3; the table's D gene call, TRBD2, was not cross checked with the DNA. TRBV1 is labeled a pseudogene. The CDR3 spans 18 residues. CDR3 nucleotide sequence: TGCACCAGCAGCCAAGAAACCCCCCGACTAGCGGGCACAGATACGCAGTATTTT. It is translated as CTSSQETPRLAGTDTQYF.

The gene calls are TRBV5-5 and TRBJ2-1; D possibly corresponds to TRBD1 (7 bases). The V end lost 6 bases, the J end lost 4 bases, and 17 bases lay between the germline ends. This CDR3 is 15 amino acids long. Germline V gives CDR1 SGHKS, CDR2 YYEKEE (reference sequence). CDR3 in amino acids: CASTQVEGAYNEQFF. The CDR3 nucleotides are TGTGCCAGCACCCAAGTGGAGGGGGCGTACAATGAGCAGTTCTTC.

V and J are TRBV4-1 and TRBJ2-7, with TRBD1 matching 7 bases. The V and J ends lost 5 bases and 3 bases, in that order; junction bases with no gene match: 13. CDR3 size: 16 residues. CDR1 and CDR2 (germline): MGHRA, YSYEKL. The CDR3 region has the DNA TGCGCCAGCAGCGGCACGTCAGGGGGAAATCTCTACGAGCAGTACTTC. Translated, it gives CASSGTSGGNLYEQYF.